A selection of T cell receptor beta chains follows, all from one sample in a study of cytomegalovirus exposure and HLA in healthy donors. TCRdb's table, derived via immunoSEQ multiplex PCR, lists solely in-frame clones and lacks some. The sample holds around 150,000 clones, 79% seen once. The sample taken for sequencing was PBMCs. The receptors here all came from a man aged 40-49 years in good health and CMV-seronegative. The CDR3 runs from the conserved cysteine through the conserved F or W.

v_call: TRBV7-6; cdr3_length: 14; cdr3_aa: CASSRRQGEYEQYF
v_call: TRBV28; cdr3_length: 16; cdr3_aa: CASRPPAGASTDTQYF
v_call: TRBV5-6; cdr3_length: 14; cdr3_aa: CASNQLNWNTEAFF
v_call: TRBV12-2; cdr3_length: 16; cdr3_aa: CASRLAAGVGSGEQFF
v_call: TRBV5-4; cdr3_length: 14; cdr3_aa: CASSFTSAQETQYF
v_call: TRBV5-1; cdr3_length: 17; cdr3_aa: CASSLVGTGTGANVLTF
v_call: TRBV5-8; cdr3_length: 13; cdr3_aa: CASSFNGQNSQYF
v_call: TRBV4-2; cdr3_length: 16; cdr3_aa: CASSRLRDSNTDTQYF
v_call: TRBV6-5; cdr3_length: 14; cdr3_aa: CASASGIPSGELFF
v_call: TRBV2; cdr3_length: 15; cdr3_aa: CASSAGLAGPYEQYF
v_call: TRBV28; cdr3_length: 14; cdr3_aa: CASSTPAVNEKLFF
v_call: TRBV5-4; cdr3_length: 15; cdr3_aa: CASSPQGVQNTEAFF
v_call: TRBV7-2; cdr3_length: 14; cdr3_aa: CASKRDSYTDTQYF
v_call: TRBV9; cdr3_length: 16; cdr3_aa: CASSRSRGTGANGLTF
v_call: TRBV11-1; cdr3_length: 18; cdr3_aa: CASSLLATSGRFTNIQYF
v_call: TRBV7-9; cdr3_length: 15; cdr3_aa: CASSWTSGAYNEQFF
v_call: TRBV19; cdr3_length: 14; cdr3_aa: CASSVGQGTDTQYF
v_call: TRBV5-1; cdr3_length: 15; cdr3_aa: CASSLGAGSYNEQFF